These 6 T cell receptor beta chains were all obtained from the same sample, sequenced in a study of blood T cells in healthy people across ages. Sample-barcoded 5' priming and a J-beta primer mix drove a second PCR of roughly 7 to 11 cycles. TCRdb reprocessed the 5' RACE reads with MiXCR, giving one entry per CDR3 protein. The table has 350,000 to 450,000 distinct CDR3 sequences, about 49% seen once; the top ten hold roughly 51%. Source material: blood. These receptors all stem from a man between 60 and 75 years old in good health.

The V and J genes are TRBV20-1 and TRBJ2-1; 10 nucleotides agree with TRBD2. The CDR3 spans 13 residues. CDR1 and CDR2 from the germline V gene are DFQATT and SNEGSKA (reference sequence). CDR3 sequence: CSPSSGSNYEQFF. The CDR3 DNA reads as TGCTCCCCGTCTAGCGGGAGTAACTATGAGCAGTTCTTC.

There are many counts of this clonotype. The chain couples TRBV20-1 to TRBJ2-7, with D possibly matching TRBD2 (7 bases). Germline CDR1 is DFQATT and CDR2 is SNEGSKA (reference sequence). The ends were cut back, 8 bases at V and 3 bases at J, with 17 bases in the middle. The CDR3 runs to 13 residues. CDR3 sequence (DNA): TGCAGTCTAAGGGGGGGGGGACGCTACGAGCAGTACTTC. Protein: CSLRGGGRYEQYF.

A few counts support this clonotype. This sequence joins TRBV29-1 and TRBJ2-2; D uncertain. The CDR3 totals 13 residues. Germline CDR1 and CDR2: SQVTM and ANQGSEA. Deletions cut 4 bases from V and 2 bases from J, with 8 bases between. This chain's CDR3 is CSVGRYNTGELFF. CDR3 nucleotides: TGCAGCGTTGGGAGATATAACACCGGGGAGCTGTTTTTT.

This chain uses TRBV11-2 with TRBJ2-5; D unresolved. Germline lookup yields CDR1 SGHAT and CDR2 FQNNGV. This CDR3 is built from 13 residues. V shed 3 bases and J shed 4 bases, with 9 bases lying between them. The CDR3 protein is CASSLESVETQYF. The CDR3 bases are TGTGCCAGCAGCTTGGAGTCCGTAGAGACCCAGTACTTC.

The chain combines TRBV6-5 with TRBJ1-5; possibly TRBD1 for D (6 bases). The length of the CDR3 is 14 residues. V lost 5 bases to trimming and J lost 2 bases, with 10 bases between them. Germline CDR1 MNHEY, CDR2 SVGAGI. This chain's CDR3 is CASSHGGGNQPQHF. CDR3 in DNA: TGTGCCAGCAGTCACGGGGGCGGCAATCAGCCCCAGCATTTT.

This clonotype showed up many times. This rearrangement joins TRBV20-1 to TRBJ2-7; the D gene is possibly TRBD2 (7 bases). CDR3 length equals 14 residues. Germline CDR1 is DFQATT and CDR2 is SNEGSKA (reference sequence). V shed 3 bases and J shed 5 bases, with 17 bases lying between them. The CDR3 sequence: CSASSGGAGNEQYF. The CDR3 DNA follows: TGCAGTGCTAGCTCGGGGGGCGCGGGGAACGAGCAGTACTTC.